A single sample gave rise to the 9 T cell receptor beta chains below, sequenced in a study of blood T cell repertoires in COVID-19. Here immunoSEQ multiplex PCR was the method, and the copy in TCRdb shows in-frame clones only, minus some. The data hold about 170,000 clones, with 83% observed a single time. Sequenced: peripheral blood. The receptors originated from an elderly woman with acute or convalescent COVID-19.

This clone was recorded once. The rearrangement links TRBV19 to TRBJ2-3; 11 bases are a match to TRBD2. With V trimmed by 5 bases and J by 2 bases, 12 bases remained unmatched. Germline V CDR1 and CDR2: LNHDA, SQIVND (reference sequence). The CDR3 has 18 residues. The CDR3 reads CASSPQTGLAGYTDTQYF. In nucleotides, the CDR3 is TGTGCCAGTAGTCCCCAAACCGGACTAGCGGGTTACACAGATACGCAGTATTTT.

The count of this clone is one. The J gene is TRBJ2-3, the V gene TRBV18, with TRBD2 matching over 10 bases. The CDR3 is made up of 16 amino acids. V gave up 3 bases and J gave up 5 bases; unmatched junction bases: 8. CDR1 and CDR2 (germline): KGHSH, LQKENI. CDR3 sequence: CASSPGPIAGGDTQYF. The CDR3 nucleotides are TGTGCCAGCTCACCGGGCCCCATAGCGGGAGGAGATACGCAGTATTTT.

This chain uses TRBV6-2 or TRBV6-3 with TRBJ2-7, with 12 bases identical to TRBD1. This CDR3 spans 16 amino acids. The germline V gene has CDR1 MNHEY and CDR2 SVGEGT. Trimming took 6 bases from V and 1 from J; bases not matched to a gene: 7. The CDR3 is CASSQGDRGLSYEQYF. The CDR3 DNA reads as TGTGCCAGCAGCCAAGGGGACAGGGGGCTGTCCTACGAGCAGTACTTC.

The rearrangement joins TRBV28 to TRBJ1-5; TRBD1 agrees at 9 bases. The V gene's germline CDR1 is MDHEN and CDR2 SYDVKM. The CDR3 has 17 residues. Unmatched junction bases numbered 8, after V lost 5 bases and J lost 0 bases. DNA for the CDR3: TGTGCCAGCAGTGTCCCGGGACAGGGCCATAGCAATCAGCCCCAGCATTTT. Translating gives CASSVPGQGHSNQPQHF.

The chain is built from TRBV7-2 and TRBJ1-2, with TRBD1 matching over 7 bases. V lost 6 bases, J lost 3 bases, and 10 bases stayed unmatched. This CDR3 comprises 15 residues. Looked up from germline, CDR1 is SGHTA and CDR2 is FQGNSA. In DNA, the CDR3 is TGTGCCAGCAGACCACGGGGACAGTCTGACTATGGCTACACCTTC. This encodes CASRPRGQSDYGYTF.

The chain carries TRBV6-2 or TRBV6-3 and TRBJ2-1, with 11 nucleotides matching TRBD2. This CDR3 is 17 amino acids long. V shed 5 bases, J shed 1 base, and the junction held 7 bases outside the gene matches. Germline assignment: CDR1 MNHEY and CDR2 SVGEGT. The DNA for the CDR3 is TGTGCCAGCAGTGTGCGACTAGCGGGACGGTCCTACAATGAGCAGTTCTTC. Encoded protein: CASSVRLAGRSYNEQFF.

This chain uses TRBV5-5 with TRBJ1-2, with a weak D call TRBD1 (5 bases). This CDR3 spans 15 amino acids. The V end was cut by 3 bases, the J end by 0 bases, with 12 bases between. CDR1 is SGHKS and CDR2 is YYEKEE in the germline V gene (reference sequence). The CDR3 bases are TGTGCCAGCAGCTATAGACAGAGTACTAACTATGGCTACACCTTC. As protein: CASSYRQSTNYGYTF.

The gene calls are TRBV10-3 and TRBJ2-5; TRBD2 matches 8 bases. CDR3 length: 15 residues. CDR1 is ENHRY and CDR2 is SYGVKD in the germline V gene. Germline trimming cut 2 bases from V and 5 bases from J; bases unmatched to any gene: 7. The CDR3 protein is CAISEKRGPLETQYF. In DNA, the CDR3 is TGTGCCATCAGTGAGAAGCGGGGGCCGTTGGAGACCCAGTACTTC.

The chain couples TRBV5-4 to TRBJ2-7; 12 positions agree with TRBD1. The germline V gene encodes CDR1 SGHNT and CDR2 YYREEE (reference sequence). CDR3 length: 16 amino acids. Losses at the gene ends were 3 bases for V and 2 bases for J; bases not matched to a gene: 6. CDR3 sequence (DNA): TGTGCCAGCAGCTCGGGACAGGGGGCAGATCCCTACGAGCAGTACTTC. Translation gives CASSSGQGADPYEQYF.